This T cell receptor beta chain is from a study of T cell responses to AZD1222 COVID-19 vaccine. Study results and caveats: Donors were mostly white British, more females; clonal diversity possibly underestimated.

Measured with immunoSEQ multiplex PCR; TCRdb has only the in-frame clones, and not every one. The data hold more than 95,000 clones, with approximately 89% observed a single time. The CDR3 totals 14 residues. Trimming pared 9 bases from V and 9 bases from J, leaving 22 bases between. Per the germline V gene, CDR1 is SGHDT and CDR2 is YYEEEE. About this clone itself: Its antigen remains unknown.

The chain recombines TRBV5-6 with TRBJ2-1; unclear D gene. Sequencing was performed on peripheral blood, taken on day 0 of AZD1222 vaccination. The sequence derives from an adult in good health. CDR3 nucleotides: TGTGCCACCTCAATGGGGTGGGAAGACGGTGAGCAGTTCTTC. It encodes CATSMGWEDGEQFF.